The clone carrying this T cell receptor beta chain has just a few counts. Its antigen is unknown. Its ends do not fully match the called genes, so a read error is possible. PCR used 60 Vbeta primers and 13 Jbeta primers. TCRdb's table, derived via immunoSEQ multiplex PCR, lists solely in-frame clones and lacks some. The table has 150,000 to 200,000 clones, roughly three quarters seen once. The data are from a study of cytomegalovirus exposure and HLA in healthy donors. This CDR3 spans 14 amino acids. Germline V gene sequence: CDR1 SGHNT, CDR2 YENEEA. Study-level results: Common viral pathogens (according to a later analysis) appeared linked to several of the most significant clusters.

The sequenced sample consisted of PBMCs. The rearrangement joins TRBV11-3 to TRBJ1-1; 9 nucleotides line up with TRBD1. This clonotype was sampled from a male donor in good health and CMV-seropositive. CDR3 amino acids: CASSVDRGDTEAFF. In nucleotides, the CDR3 is TGTGCCAGCAGCGTAGACAGGGGGGACACTGAAGCTTTCTTT.